A selection of T cell receptor beta chains follows, all from one sample in a study of T cell responses to AZD1222 COVID-19 vaccine. The table came from immunoSEQ multiplex PCR; TCRdb's copy has only in-frame clones and leaves some out. The sample includes some 91,000 clones, roughly 89% of them seen just once. Material: peripheral blood, obtained on day 0 of AZD1222 vaccination. The receptors here all came from an adult in good health. Both conserved end residues are part of each CDR3. A D gene is named only where the DNA matches it firmly. Clone size is given for some rows only: seen once, a few or many times, or a class if the clone is expanded.

j_gene: TRBJ2-3; d_gene: TRBD2; abundance: few; v_gene: TRBV2; CDR3nt: TGTGCTAGCGGGATGGGACTAGCCACAGATACGCAGTATTTT; CDR3aa: CASGMGLATDTQYF
j_gene: TRBJ2-5; d_gene: -; abundance: -; v_gene: TRBV29-1; CDR3nt: TGCAGCGTTGATTCGGGTTTGCAAGAGACCCAGTACTTC; CDR3aa: CSVDSGLQETQYF
j_gene: TRBJ2-2; d_gene: -; abundance: -; v_gene: TRBV18; CDR3nt: TGTGCCAGCTCACCACCGGTTGGAGAAACCGGGGAGCTGTTTTTT; CDR3aa: CASSPPVGETGELFF
j_gene: TRBJ1-5; d_gene: TRBD1; abundance: -; v_gene: TRBV7-2; CDR3nt: TGTGCCAGCAGCTCGGGACAGGGCGGCAATCAGCCCCAGCATTTT; CDR3aa: CASSSGQGGNQPQHF
j_gene: TRBJ1-5; d_gene: TRBD1; abundance: once; v_gene: TRBV18; CDR3nt: TGTGCCAGCTCACTTGGACAGGTCATCAATCAGCCCCAGCATTTT; CDR3aa: CASSLGQVINQPQHF
j_gene: TRBJ2-7; d_gene: TRBD2; abundance: -; v_gene: TRBV5-1; CDR3nt: TGCGCCAGCAGCAAAACAGGGACTAGCGGGAGTGGCGAGCAGTACTTC; CDR3aa: CASSKTGTSGSGEQYF
j_gene: TRBJ1-2; d_gene: TRBD1; abundance: -; v_gene: TRBV5-6; CDR3nt: TGTGCCAGCAGCTTTTGGGACAGGGAGCGCTATGGCTACACCTTC; CDR3aa: CASSFWDRERYGYTF
j_gene: TRBJ2-1; d_gene: TRBD2; abundance: -; v_gene: TRBV5-1; CDR3nt: TGCGCCAGCAGCTTGGAGGGGCTAGCGGGAGAGAATGAGCAGTTCTTC; CDR3aa: CASSLEGLAGENEQFF
j_gene: TRBJ1-2; d_gene: TRBD1; abundance: -; v_gene: TRBV18; CDR3nt: TGTGCCAGCTCACCTAGGGACAGGGTTCCTCCGGGAGGCTACACCTTC; CDR3aa: CASSPRDRVPPGGYTF
j_gene: TRBJ2-7; d_gene: TRBD1; abundance: -; v_gene: TRBV5-1; CDR3nt: TGCGCCAGCAGCTCTTTAATGATGGATGGGACAGGCAGCGACGAGCAGTACTTC; CDR3aa: CASSSLMMDGTGSDEQYF
j_gene: TRBJ2-5; d_gene: TRBD1; abundance: once; v_gene: TRBV5-8; CDR3nt: TGTGCCAGCAGCTTCATAGGCAGGGGGCAAGAGACCCAGTACTTC; CDR3aa: CASSFIGRGQETQYF
j_gene: TRBJ2-2; d_gene: -; abundance: -; v_gene: TRBV9; CDR3nt: TGTGCCAGCAGCGGCCCCGATTATCGGACCGGGGAGCTGTTTTTT; CDR3aa: CASSGPDYRTGELFF
j_gene: TRBJ1-5; d_gene: -; abundance: -; v_gene: TRBV23-1; CDR3nt: TGCGCCAGTTTTCCCCGGGAGGCTTCTACTGCGGGAGATCAGCCCCAGCATTTT; CDR3aa: CASFPREASTAGDQPQHF
j_gene: TRBJ1-1; d_gene: -; abundance: -; v_gene: TRBV6-5; CDR3nt: TGTGCCAGCAGTTACTCCTACACCGAGAGGACTGAAGCTTTCTTT; CDR3aa: CASSYSYTERTEAFF
j_gene: TRBJ1-5; d_gene: -; abundance: few; v_gene: TRBV19; CDR3nt: TGTGCCAGTAGCCCACCTAGGGACCTCGCACCCCAGCATTTT; CDR3aa: CASSPPRDLAPQHF